This TCR beta chain was identified in a study of T cell changes during pregnancy in multiple sclerosis. The protocol was immunoSEQ multiplex PCR, while the TCRdb copy is restricted to in-frame clones and leaves out a portion. The sample has some 120,000 clones, 93% seen once. The germline gives CDR1 MNHNS, CDR2 SASEGT. There are 11 residues in the CDR3. V lost 6 bases to trimming and J lost 7 bases, with 9 bases between them. This clone was seen only once. This chain connects TRBV6-1 to TRBJ1-1; D not certain. The source of this sequence is a female donor with multiple sclerosis, enrolled in a pregnancy study. This specimen was peripheral blood, taken before pregnancy. The CDR3 DNA sequence: TGTGCCAGCAGGATGGTGAGTGAAGCTTTCTTT. Its translation: CASRMVSEAFF.